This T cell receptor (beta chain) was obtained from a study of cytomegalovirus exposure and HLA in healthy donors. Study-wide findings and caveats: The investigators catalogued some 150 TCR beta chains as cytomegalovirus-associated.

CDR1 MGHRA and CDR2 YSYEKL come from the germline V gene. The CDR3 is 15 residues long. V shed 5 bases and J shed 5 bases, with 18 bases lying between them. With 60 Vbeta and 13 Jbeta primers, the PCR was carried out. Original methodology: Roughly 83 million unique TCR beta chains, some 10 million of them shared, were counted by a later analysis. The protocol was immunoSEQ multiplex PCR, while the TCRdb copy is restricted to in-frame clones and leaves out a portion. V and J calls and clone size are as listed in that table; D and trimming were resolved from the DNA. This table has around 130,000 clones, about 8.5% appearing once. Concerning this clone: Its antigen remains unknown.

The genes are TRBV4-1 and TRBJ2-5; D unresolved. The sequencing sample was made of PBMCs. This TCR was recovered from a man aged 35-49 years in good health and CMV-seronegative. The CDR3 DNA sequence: TGCGCCAGCAGCTCTCAGCAGAGGTTCGGGGAGACCCAGTACTTC. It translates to CASSSQQRFGETQYF.